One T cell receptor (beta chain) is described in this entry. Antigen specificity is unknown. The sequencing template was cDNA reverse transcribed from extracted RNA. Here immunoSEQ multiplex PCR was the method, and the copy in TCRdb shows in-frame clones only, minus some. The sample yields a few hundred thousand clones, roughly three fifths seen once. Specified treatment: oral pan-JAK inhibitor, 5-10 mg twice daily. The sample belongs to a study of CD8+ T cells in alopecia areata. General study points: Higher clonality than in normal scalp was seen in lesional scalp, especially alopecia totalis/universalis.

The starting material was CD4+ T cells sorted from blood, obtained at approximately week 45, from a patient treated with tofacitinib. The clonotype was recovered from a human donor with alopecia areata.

In nucleotides, the CDR3 is TGCAGCGTGAAACAGGGAAACTATGGCTACACCTTC. This translates into CSVKQGNYGYTF. The V gene is TRBV29-1, the J gene TRBJ1-2, with D maybe TRBD1 (6 bases). This CDR3 has 12 residues. CDR1 is SQVTM, CDR2 ANQGSEA, per germline. V lost 6 bases and J 2 bases, leaving 10 bases between the germline ends.